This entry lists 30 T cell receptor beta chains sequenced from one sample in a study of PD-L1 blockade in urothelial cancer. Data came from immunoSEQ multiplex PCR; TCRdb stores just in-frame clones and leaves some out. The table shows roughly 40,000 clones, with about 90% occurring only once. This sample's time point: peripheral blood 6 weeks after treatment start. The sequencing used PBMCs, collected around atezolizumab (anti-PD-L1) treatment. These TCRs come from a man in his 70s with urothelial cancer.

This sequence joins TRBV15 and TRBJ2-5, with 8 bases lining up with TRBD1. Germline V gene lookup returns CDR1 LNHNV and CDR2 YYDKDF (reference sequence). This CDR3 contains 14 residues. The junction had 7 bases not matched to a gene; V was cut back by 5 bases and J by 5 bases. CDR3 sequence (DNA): TGTGCCACCAGCGTTAGGACAGGGCAGGAGACCCAGTACTTC. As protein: CATSVRTGQETQYF. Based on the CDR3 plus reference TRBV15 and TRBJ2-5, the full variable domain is DAMVIQNPRYQVTQFGKPVTLSCSQTLNHNVMYWYQQKSSQAPKLLFHYYDKDFNNEADTPDNFQSRRPNTSFCFLDIRSPGLGDTAMYLCATSVRTGQETQYFGPGTRLLVL.

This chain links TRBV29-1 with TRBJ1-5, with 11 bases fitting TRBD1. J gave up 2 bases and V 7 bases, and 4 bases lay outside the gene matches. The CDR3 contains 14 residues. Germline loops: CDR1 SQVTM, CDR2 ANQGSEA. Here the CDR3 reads CSAGTGGGNQPQHF. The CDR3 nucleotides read TGCAGCGCCGGGACAGGGGGAGGCAATCAGCCCCAGCATTTT.

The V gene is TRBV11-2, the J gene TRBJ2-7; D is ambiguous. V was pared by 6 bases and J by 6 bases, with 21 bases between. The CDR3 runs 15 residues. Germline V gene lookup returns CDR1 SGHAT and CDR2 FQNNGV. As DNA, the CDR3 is TGTGCCAGCAGTCCTACCCACAGCCCCCTTGGCGAGCAGTACTTC. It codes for CASSPTHSPLGEQYF.

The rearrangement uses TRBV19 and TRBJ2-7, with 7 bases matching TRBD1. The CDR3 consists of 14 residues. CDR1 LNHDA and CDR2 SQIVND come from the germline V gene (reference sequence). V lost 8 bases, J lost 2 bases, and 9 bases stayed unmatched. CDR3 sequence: CASAPGQPPYEQYF. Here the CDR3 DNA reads TGTGCCAGTGCCCCGGGACAGCCTCCCTACGAGCAGTACTTC.

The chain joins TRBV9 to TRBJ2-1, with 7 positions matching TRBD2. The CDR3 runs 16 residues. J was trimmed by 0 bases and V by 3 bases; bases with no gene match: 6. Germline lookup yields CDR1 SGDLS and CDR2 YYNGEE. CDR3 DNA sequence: TGTGCCAGCAGCGAGAGGACTAGTTACTCCTACAATGAGCAGTTCTTC. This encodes CASSERTSYSYNEQFF.

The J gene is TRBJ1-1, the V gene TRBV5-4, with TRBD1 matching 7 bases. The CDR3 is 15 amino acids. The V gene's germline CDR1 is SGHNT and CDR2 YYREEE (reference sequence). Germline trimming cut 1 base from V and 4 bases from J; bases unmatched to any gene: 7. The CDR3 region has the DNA TGTGCCAGCAGCTTGTCCGTGACAGGGTTCACTGAAGCTTTCTTT. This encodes CASSLSVTGFTEAFF. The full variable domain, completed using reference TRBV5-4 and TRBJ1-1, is ETGVTQSPTHLIKTRGQQVTLRCSSQSGHNTVSWYQQALGQGPQFIFQYYREEENGRGNFPPRFSGLQFPNYSSELNVNALELDDSALYLCASSLSVTGFTEAFFGQGTRLTVV.

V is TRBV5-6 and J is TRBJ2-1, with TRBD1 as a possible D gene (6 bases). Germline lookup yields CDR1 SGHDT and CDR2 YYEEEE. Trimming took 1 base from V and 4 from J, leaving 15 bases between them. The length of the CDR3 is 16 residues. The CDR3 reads CASSLQGTLAYNEQFF. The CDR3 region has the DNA TGTGCCAGCAGCTTGCAGGGGACGCTGGCTTACAATGAGCAGTTCTTC.

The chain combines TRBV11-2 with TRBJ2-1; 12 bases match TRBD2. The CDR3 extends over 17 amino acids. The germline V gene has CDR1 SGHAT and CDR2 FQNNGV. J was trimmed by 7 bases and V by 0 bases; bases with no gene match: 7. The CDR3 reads CASSLERLAGAGNEQFF. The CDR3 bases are TGTGCCAGCAGCTTAGAGCGACTAGCGGGAGCAGGGAATGAGCAGTTCTTC.

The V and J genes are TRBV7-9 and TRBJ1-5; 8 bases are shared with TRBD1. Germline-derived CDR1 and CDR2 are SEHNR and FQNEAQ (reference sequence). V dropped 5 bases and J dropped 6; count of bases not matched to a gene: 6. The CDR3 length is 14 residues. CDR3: CASSAGQGLQPQHF. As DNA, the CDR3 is TGTGCCAGCAGCGCCGGACAGGGACTTCAGCCCCAGCATTTT.

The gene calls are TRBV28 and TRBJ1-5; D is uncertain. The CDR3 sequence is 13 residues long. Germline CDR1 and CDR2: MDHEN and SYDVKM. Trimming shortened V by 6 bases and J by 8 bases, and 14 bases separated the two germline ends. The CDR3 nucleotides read TGTGCCAGCAGCGTAGACGGGATCAAGCCCCAGCATTTT. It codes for CASSVDGIKPQHF.

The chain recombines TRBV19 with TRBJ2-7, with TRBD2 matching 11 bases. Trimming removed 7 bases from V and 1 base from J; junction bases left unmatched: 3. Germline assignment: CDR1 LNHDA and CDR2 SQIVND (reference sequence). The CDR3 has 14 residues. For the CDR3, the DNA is TGTGCCAGTAAAGGGACTAGCGGATCCTACGAGCAGTACTTC. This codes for CASKGTSGSYEQYF.

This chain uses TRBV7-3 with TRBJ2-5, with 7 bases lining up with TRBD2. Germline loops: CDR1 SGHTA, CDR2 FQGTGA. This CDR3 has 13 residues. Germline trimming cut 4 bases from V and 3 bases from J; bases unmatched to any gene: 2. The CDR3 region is CASSSLAKETQYF. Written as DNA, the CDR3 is TGTGCCAGCAGCTCACTAGCGAAAGAGACCCAGTACTTC.

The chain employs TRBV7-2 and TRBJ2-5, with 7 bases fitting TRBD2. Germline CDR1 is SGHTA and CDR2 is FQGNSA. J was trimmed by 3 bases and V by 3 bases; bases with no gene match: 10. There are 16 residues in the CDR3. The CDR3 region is CASSFGGSPPEETQYF. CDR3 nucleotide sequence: TGTGCCAGCAGCTTCGGCGGGAGTCCCCCGGAAGAGACCCAGTACTTC. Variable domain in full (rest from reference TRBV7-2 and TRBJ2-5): GAGVSQSPSNKVTEKGKDVELRCDPISGHTALYWYRQSLGQGLEFLIYFQGNSAPDKSGLPSDRFSAERTGGSVSTLTIQRTQQEDSAVYLCASSFGGSPPEETQYFGPGTRLLVL.

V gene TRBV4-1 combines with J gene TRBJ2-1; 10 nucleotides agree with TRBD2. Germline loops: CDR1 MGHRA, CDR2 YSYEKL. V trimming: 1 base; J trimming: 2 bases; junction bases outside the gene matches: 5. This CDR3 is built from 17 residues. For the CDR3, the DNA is TGCGCCAGCAGCCAAGTCGGGCTAGCGGGAGCCTACAATGAGCAGTTCTTC. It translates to CASSQVGLAGAYNEQFF.

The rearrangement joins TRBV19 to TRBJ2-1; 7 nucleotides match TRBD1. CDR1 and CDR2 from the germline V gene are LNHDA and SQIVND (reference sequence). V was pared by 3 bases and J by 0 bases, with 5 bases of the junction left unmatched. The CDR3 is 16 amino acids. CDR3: CASSMRGLGSYNEQFF. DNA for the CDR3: TGTGCCAGTAGTATGAGGGGGCTCGGCTCCTACAATGAGCAGTTCTTC. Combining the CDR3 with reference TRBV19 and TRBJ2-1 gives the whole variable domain DGGITQSPKYLFRKEGQNVTLSCEQNLNHDAMYWYRQDPGQGLRLIYYSQIVNDFQKGDIAEGYSVSREKKESFPLTVTSAQKNPTAFYLCASSMRGLGSYNEQFFGPGTRLTVL.

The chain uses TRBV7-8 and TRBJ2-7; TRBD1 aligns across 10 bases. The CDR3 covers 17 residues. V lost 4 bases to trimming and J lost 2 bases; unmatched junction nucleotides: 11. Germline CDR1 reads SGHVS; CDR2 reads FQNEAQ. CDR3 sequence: CASSSTRTGTGAYEQYF. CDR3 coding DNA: TGTGCCAGCAGCTCGACAAGGACCGGGACAGGGGCCTACGAGCAGTACTTC. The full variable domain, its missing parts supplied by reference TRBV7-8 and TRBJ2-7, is GAGVSQSPRYKVAKRGQDVALRCDPISGHVSLFWYQQALGQGPEFLTYFQNEAQLDKSGLPSDRFFAERPEGSVSTLKIQRTQQEDSAVYLCASSSTRTGTGAYEQYFGPGTRLTVT.

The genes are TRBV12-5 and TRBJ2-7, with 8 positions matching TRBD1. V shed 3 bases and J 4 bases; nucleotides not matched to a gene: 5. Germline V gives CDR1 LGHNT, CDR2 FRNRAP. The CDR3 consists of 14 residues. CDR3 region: CASGFGQGKYEQYF. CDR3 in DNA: TGTGCTAGTGGTTTTGGACAGGGCAAGTACGAGCAGTACTTC.

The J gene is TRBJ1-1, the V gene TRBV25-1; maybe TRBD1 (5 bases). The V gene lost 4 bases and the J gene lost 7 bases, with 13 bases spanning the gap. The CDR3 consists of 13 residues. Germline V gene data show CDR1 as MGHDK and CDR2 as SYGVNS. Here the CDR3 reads CASSAGGYSEAFF. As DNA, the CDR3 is TGTGCCAGCAGTGCCGGGGGATATAGTGAAGCTTTCTTT.

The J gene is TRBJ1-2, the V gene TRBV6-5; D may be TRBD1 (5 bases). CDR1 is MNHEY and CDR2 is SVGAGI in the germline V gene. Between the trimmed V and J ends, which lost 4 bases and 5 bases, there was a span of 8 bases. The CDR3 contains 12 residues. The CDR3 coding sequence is TGTGCCAGCAGTTCCGGGGGATATGGCTACACCTTC. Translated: CASSSGGYGYTF.

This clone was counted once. In DNA, the CDR3 is TGTGCCAGCAGTACACAGTGGGCGTACGAGCAGTACTTC. This sequence encodes CASSTQWAYEQYF. The chain employs TRBV6-5 and TRBJ2-7; the D is unclear. V shed 5 bases and J shed 4 bases, with 12 bases lying between them. The CDR3 is 13 residues long. The germline CDR1 and CDR2 sequences are MNHEY and SVGAGI.

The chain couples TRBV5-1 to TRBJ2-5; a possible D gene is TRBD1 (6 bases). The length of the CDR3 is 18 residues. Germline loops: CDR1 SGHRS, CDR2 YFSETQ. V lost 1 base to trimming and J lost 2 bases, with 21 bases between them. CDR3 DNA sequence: TGCGCCAGCAGCTTGACGGACCGGACAGCCATCATTCAAGAGACCCAGTACTTC. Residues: CASSLTDRTAIIQETQYF.

CDR3 bases: TGTGCAAGTCGCACATCCTCCGGGACTAGCGGCTACAATGAGCAGTTCTTC. As protein: CASRTSSGTSGYNEQFF. The chain carries TRBV12-2 and TRBJ2-1; TRBD2, as called in the table, went unchecked against the DNA. TRBV12-2 is listed as a pseudogene. This CDR3 is built from 17 residues.

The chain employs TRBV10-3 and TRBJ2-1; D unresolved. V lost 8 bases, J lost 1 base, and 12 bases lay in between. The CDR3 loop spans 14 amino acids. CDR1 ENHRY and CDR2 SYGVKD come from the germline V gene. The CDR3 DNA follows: TGTGCCATCGCTCCGGGTGGATCCTACAATGAGCAGTTCTTC. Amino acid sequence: CAIAPGGSYNEQFF.

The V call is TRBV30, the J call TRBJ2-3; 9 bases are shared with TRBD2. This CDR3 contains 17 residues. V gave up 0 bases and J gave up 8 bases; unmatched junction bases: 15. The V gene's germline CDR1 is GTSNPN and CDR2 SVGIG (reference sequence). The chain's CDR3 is CAWSVGLAGPPGGTQYF. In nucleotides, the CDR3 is TGTGCCTGGAGTGTGGGGCTAGCGGGACCCCCCGGGGGTACGCAGTATTTT. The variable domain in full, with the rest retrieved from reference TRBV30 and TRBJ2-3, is SQTIHQWPATLVQPVGSPLSLECTVEGTSNPNLYWYRQAAGRGLQLLFYSVGIGQISSEVPQNLSASRPQDRQFILSSKKLLLSDSGFYLCAWSVGLAGPPGGTQYFGPGTRLTVL.

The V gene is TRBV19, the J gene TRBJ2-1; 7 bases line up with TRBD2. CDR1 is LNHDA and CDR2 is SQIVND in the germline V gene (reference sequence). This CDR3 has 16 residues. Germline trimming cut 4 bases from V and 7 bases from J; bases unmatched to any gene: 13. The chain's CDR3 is CASSTRLAGVRNEQFF. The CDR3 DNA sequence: TGTGCCAGTAGTACCCGCCTCGCGGGAGTCAGGAATGAGCAGTTCTTC.

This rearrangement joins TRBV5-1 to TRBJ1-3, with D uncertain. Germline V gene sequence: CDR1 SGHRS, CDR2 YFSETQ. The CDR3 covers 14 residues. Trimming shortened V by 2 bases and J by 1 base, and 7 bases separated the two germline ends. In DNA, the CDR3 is TGCGCCAGCAGCTTAACGGGGTCTGGAAACACCATATATTTT. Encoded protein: CASSLTGSGNTIYF.

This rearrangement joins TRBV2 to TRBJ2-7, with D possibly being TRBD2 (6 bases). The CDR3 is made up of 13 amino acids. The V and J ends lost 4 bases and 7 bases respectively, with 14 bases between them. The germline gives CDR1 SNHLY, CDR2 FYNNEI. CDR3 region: CASSVGTPGEQYF. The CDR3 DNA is TGTGCCAGCAGTGTAGGGACTCCGGGGGAGCAGTACTTC.

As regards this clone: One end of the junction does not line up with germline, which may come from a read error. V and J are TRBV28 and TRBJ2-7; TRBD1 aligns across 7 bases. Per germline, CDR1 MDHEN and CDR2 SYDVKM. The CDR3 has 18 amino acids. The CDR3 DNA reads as TGTGCCAGCAGGGCCCCTCCGGACAGGCTCCGGAAGAGCTACGTGCAGTACTTC. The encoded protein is CASRAPPDRLRKSYVQYF.

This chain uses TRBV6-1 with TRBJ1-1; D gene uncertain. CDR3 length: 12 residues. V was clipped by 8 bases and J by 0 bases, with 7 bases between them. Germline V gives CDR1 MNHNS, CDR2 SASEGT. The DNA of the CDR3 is TGTGCCAGCGGAGTTTTGAACACTGAAGCTTTCTTT. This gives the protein CASGVLNTEAFF.

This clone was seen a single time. The CDR3 DNA reads as TGTGCCAGCAACGGACCAGGGCTCAACACCGGGGAGCTGTTTTTT. This sequence encodes CASNGPGLNTGELFF. The rearrangement uses TRBV6-4 and TRBJ2-2; TRBD1 is a possible D gene (5 bases). V dropped 7 bases and J dropped 2 bases, with 14 bases sitting between them. The CDR3 length is 15 residues. The germline V gene has CDR1 MRHNA and CDR2 SNTAGT.